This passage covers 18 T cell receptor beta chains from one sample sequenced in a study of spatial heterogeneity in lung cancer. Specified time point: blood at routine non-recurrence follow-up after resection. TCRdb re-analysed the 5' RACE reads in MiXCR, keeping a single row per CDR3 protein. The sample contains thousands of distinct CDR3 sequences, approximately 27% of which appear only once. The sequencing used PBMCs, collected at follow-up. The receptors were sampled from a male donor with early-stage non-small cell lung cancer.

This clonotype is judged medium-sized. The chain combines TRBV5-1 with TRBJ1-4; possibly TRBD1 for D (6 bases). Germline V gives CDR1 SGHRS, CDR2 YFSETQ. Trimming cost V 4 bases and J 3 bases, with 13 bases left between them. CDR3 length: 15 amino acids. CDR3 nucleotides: TGCGCCAGCAGCGAAGCAGGGGCGGCTAATGAAAAACTGTTTTTT. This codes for CASSEAGAANEKLFF. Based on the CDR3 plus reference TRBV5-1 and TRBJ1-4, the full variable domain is KAGVTQTPRYLIKTRGQQVTLSCSPISGHRSVSWYQQTPGQGLQFLFEYFSETQRNKGNFPGRFSGRQFSNSRSEMNVSTLELGDSALYLCASSEAGAANEKLFFGSGTQLSVL.

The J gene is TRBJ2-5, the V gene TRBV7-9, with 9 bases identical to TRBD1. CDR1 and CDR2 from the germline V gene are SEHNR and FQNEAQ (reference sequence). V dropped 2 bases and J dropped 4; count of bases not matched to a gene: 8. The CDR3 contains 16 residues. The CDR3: CASSLLPSDRGETQYF. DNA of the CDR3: TGTGCCAGCAGCTTACTGCCCTCGGACAGGGGAGAGACCCAGTACTTC.

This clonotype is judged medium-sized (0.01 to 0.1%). In DNA, the CDR3 is TGTGCCAGCAACCCTAGCAGGTCCTACAATGAGCAGTTCTTC. Translated: CASNPSRSYNEQFF. The gene calls are TRBV7-2 and TRBJ2-1, with D tentatively TRBD2 (5 bases). Trimming took 7 bases from V and 1 from J, leaving 11 bases between them. The CDR3 has 14 amino acids. Germline V gives CDR1 SGHTA, CDR2 FQGNSA.

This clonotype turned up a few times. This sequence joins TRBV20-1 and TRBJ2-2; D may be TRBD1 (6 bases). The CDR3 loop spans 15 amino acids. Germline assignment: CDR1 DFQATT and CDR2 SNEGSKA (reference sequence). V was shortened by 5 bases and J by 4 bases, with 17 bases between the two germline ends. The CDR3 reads CSAPRDTAFTGELFF. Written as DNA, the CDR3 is TGCAGTGCTCCACGGGACACTGCGTTCACCGGGGAGCTGTTTTTT.

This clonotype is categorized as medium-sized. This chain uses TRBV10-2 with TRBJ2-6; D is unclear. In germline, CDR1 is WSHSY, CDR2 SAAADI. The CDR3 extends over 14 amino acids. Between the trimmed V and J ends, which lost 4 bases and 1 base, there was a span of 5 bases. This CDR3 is CASSVQSGANVLTF. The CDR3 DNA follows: TGCGCCAGCAGTGTTCAATCTGGGGCCAACGTCCTGACTTTC.

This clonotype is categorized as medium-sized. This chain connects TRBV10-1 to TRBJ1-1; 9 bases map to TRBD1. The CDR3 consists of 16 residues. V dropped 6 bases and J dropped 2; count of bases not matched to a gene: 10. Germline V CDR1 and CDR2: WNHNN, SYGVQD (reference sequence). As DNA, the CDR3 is TGCGCCAGCAGCCCCGGACAGGGGCCAGGTAACACTGAAGCTTTCTTT. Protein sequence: CASSPGQGPGNTEAFF.

The CDR3: CASSLRAERIANEKLFF. The CDR3, as DNA: TGTGCCAGCAGCTTGAGGGCAGAAAGGATAGCTAATGAAAAACTGTTTTTT. V gene TRBV5-4 combines with J gene TRBJ1-4, with D hard to call. The CDR3 length is 17 residues. The V and J ends lost 1 base and 3 bases respectively, with 16 bases between them. Germline-derived CDR1 and CDR2 are SGHNT and YYREEE (reference sequence).

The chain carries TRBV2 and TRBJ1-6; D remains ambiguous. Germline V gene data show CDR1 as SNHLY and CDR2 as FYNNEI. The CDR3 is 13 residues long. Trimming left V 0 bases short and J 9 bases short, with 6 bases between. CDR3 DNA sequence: TGTGCCAGCAGTGAAGCGGGTTTTTCACCCCTCCACTTT. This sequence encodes CASSEAGFSPLHF.

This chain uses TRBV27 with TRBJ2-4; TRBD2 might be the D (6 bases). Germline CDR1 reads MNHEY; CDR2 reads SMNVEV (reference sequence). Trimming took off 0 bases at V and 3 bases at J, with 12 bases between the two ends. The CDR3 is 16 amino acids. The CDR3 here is CASSLSGRRGKNIQYF. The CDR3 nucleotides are TGTGCCAGCAGTTTATCGGGCAGGAGGGGCAAAAACATTCAGTACTTC.

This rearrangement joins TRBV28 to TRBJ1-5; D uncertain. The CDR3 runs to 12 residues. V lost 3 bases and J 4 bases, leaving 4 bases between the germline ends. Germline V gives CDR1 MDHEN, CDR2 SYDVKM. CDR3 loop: CASSLDNQPQHF. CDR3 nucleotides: TGTGCCAGCAGTTTGGATAATCAGCCCCAGCATTTT.

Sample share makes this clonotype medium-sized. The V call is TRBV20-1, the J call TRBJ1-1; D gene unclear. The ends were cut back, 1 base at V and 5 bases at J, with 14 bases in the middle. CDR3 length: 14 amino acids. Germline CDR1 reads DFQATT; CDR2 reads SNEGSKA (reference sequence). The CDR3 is CSARGETNPTEAFF. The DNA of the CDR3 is TGCAGTGCTAGAGGGGAGACCAACCCAACTGAAGCTTTCTTT.

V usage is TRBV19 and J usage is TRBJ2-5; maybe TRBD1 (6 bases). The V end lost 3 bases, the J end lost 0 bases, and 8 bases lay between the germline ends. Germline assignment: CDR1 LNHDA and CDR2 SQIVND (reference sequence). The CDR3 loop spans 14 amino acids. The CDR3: CASSITGYQETQYF. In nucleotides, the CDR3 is TGTGCCAGTAGTATCACAGGGTACCAAGAGACCCAGTACTTC.

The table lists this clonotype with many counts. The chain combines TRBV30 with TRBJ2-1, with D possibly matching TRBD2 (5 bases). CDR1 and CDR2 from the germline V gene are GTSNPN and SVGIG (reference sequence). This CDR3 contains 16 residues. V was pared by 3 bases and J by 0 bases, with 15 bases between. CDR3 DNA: TGTGCCTGGAGAGGCCCCCTGGGGAGCTCCTACAATGAGCAGTTCTTC. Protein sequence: CAWRGPLGSSYNEQFF.

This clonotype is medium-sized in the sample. CDR3 sequence reads: CASSQDSGSREQYF. CDR3 nucleotide sequence: TGTGCCAGCAGCCAAGATAGTGGGTCCCGCGAGCAGTACTTC. The chain is built from TRBV3-1 and TRBJ2-7; no reliable D call. CDR1 and CDR2 (germline): LGHDT, YNNKEL (reference sequence). The CDR3 has 14 amino acids. The germline V and J ends were trimmed by 0 bases and 6 bases, with 12 bases remaining between them.

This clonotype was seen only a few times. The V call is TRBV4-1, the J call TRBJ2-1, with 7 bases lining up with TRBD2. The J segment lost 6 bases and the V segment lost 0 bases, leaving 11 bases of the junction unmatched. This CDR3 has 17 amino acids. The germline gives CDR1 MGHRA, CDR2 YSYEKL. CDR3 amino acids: CASSQETAGVTRNEQFF. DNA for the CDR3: TGCGCCAGCAGCCAAGAAACTGCGGGGGTCACGCGCAATGAGCAGTTCTTC.

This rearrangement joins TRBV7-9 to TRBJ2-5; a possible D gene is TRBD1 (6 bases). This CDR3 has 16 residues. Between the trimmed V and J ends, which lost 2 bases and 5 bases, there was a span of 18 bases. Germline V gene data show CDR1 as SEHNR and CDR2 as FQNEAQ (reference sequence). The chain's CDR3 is CASSLPGATLRETQYF. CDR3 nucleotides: TGTGCCAGCAGCTTACCAGGGGCGACCCTAAGGGAGACCCAGTACTTC.

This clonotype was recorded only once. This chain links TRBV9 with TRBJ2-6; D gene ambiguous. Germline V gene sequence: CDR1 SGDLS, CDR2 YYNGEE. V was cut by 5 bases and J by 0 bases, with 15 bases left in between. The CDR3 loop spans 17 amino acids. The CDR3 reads CASSLTSRSSGANVLTF. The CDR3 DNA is TGTGCCAGCAGTCTCACATCTCGCAGCTCTGGGGCCAACGTCCTGACTTTC.

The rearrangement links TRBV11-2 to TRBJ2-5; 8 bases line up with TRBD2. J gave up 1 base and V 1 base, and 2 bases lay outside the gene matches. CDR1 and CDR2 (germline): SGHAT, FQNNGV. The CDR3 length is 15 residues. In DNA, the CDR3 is TGTGCCAGCAGCTTAGTACGGGGGGGCCAAGAGACCCAGTACTTC. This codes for CASSLVRGGQETQYF.